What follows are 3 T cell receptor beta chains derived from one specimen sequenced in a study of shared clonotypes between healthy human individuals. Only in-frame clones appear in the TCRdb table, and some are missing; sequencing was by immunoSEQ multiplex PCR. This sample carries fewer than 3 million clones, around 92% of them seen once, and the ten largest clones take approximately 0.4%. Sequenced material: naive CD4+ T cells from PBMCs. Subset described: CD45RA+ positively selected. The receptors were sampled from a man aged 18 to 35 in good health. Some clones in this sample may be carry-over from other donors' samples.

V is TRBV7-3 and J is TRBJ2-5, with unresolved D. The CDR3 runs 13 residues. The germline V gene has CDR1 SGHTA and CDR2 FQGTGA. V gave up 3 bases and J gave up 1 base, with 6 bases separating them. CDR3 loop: CASSFNRQETQYF. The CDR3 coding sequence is TGTGCCAGCAGCTTTAACCGCCAAGAGACCCAGTACTTC.

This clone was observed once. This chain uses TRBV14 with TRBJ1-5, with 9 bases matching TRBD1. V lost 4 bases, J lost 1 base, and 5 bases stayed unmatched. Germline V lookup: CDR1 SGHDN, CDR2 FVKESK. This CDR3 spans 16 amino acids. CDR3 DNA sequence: TGTGCCAGCAGCCGCAACAGGGGGCTGAGCAATCAGCCCCAGCATTTT. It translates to CASSRNRGLSNQPQHF.

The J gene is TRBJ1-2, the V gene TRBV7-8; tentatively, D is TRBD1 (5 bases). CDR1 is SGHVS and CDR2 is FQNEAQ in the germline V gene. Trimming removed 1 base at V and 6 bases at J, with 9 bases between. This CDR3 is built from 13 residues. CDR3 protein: CASSLGGGNGYTF. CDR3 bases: TGTGCCAGCAGCTTAGGTGGGGGTAATGGCTACACCTTC.